One sample yielded the 12 T cell receptor beta chains listed below, sequenced in a study of OX40 agonist ivuxolimab in advanced cancers. Sequencing used immunoSEQ multiplex PCR; TCRdb keeps in-frame clones, though not all of them. The profile shows tens of thousands of clones, 70% to 80% of them singletons. Here the sequenced sample was CD4+ or CD8+ T cells sorted from blood, taken in a trial of the OX40 agonist ivuxolimab. The receptors come from an adult with an advanced solid tumor such as melanoma, head and neck, liver or kidney cancer.

The chain employs TRBV5-6 and TRBJ2-2, with D hard to call. V lost 3 bases to trimming and J lost 7 bases, with 7 bases between them. Germline CDR1 SGHDT, CDR2 YYEEEE. CDR3 size: 12 residues. The CDR3 coding sequence is TGTGCCAGCAGCTGGAGTAGCGGGGAGCTGTTTTTT. Its translation: CASSWSSGELFF.

This clone has a single count. V and J are TRBV7-5 and TRBJ2-7. TRBV7-5 is tagged as a pseudogene. This CDR3 has 12 residues. This CDR3 reads CASSLFPYEQYF. CDR3 sequence (DNA): TGTGCCAGCAGCTTATTCCCCTACGAGCAGTACTTC.

This chain connects TRBV27 to TRBJ2-7; TRBD1 aligns across 10 bases. The CDR3 runs 16 residues. Per the germline V gene, CDR1 is MNHEY and CDR2 is SMNVEV (reference sequence). V lost 5 bases, J lost 1 base, and 8 bases stayed unmatched. CDR3 nucleotide sequence: TGTGCCAGCAGTCTCACCGGGACAGGGGCGTCCTACGAGCAGTACTTC. Its protein is CASSLTGTGASYEQYF.

The rearrangement links TRBV28 to TRBJ2-5, with 10 bases identical to TRBD2. The closer fit of TRBJ2-7 to the DNA end suggests the J call may be wrong. This CDR3 is 14 amino acids long. Germline V gene data show CDR1 as MDHEN and CDR2 as SYDVKM. CDR3 region: CASSISGRAFEQYF. The DNA for the CDR3 is TGTGCCAGCAGTATAAGCGGGAGGGCTTTCGAGCAGTACTTC.

The V and J genes are TRBV6-5 and TRBJ1-2; no clear D gene. V gave up 10 bases and J gave up 8 bases, with 23 bases separating them. Germline V gives CDR1 MNHEY, CDR2 SVGAGI. The CDR3 totals 14 residues. In DNA, the CDR3 is TGTGCCATCCGACTCCAGGCCACGAGAGCGGGCTACACCTTC. It is translated as CAIRLQATRAGYTF.

This chain connects TRBV7-2 to TRBJ1-3, with 9 bases fitting TRBD1. Germline V gene sequence: CDR1 SGHTA, CDR2 FQGNSA. The junction had 5 bases not matched to a gene; V was cut back by 4 bases and J by 1 base. This CDR3 has 16 amino acids. The CDR3 here is CASSWRQGGSGNTIYF. CDR3 nucleotides: TGTGCCAGCAGCTGGCGACAGGGGGGGTCTGGAAACACCATATATTTT.

The chain recombines TRBV5-4 with TRBJ2-2; D remains ambiguous. Germline values: CDR1 SGHNT, CDR2 YYREEE (reference sequence). The CDR3 is 13 amino acids. Trimming stripped 1 base from V and 6 bases from J, with 7 bases between. The CDR3 is CASSLLPPGELFF. CDR3 DNA sequence: TGTGCCAGCAGCTTGCTCCCTCCCGGGGAGCTGTTTTTT.

The chain uses TRBV2 and TRBJ2-5, with a possible D match to TRBD2 (5 bases). Trimming removed 7 bases at V and 7 bases at J, with 13 bases between. The CDR3 is 12 residues long. CDR1 is SNHLY, CDR2 FYNNEI, per germline. CDR3 residues: CASTGLSGTQYF. CDR3 in DNA: TGTGCCAGCACCGGCCTGAGCGGGACCCAGTACTTC.

CDR3 DNA sequence: TGTGCCAGCAGTGACCCGACAGCGGGCTATGGCTACACCTTC. Residues: CASSDPTAGYGYTF. The V gene is TRBV6-1, the J gene TRBJ1-2; maybe TRBD1 (5 bases). Germline values: CDR1 MNHNS, CDR2 SASEGT. V lost 3 bases to trimming and J lost 4 bases, with 12 bases between them. The CDR3 contains 14 residues.

The V gene is TRBV25-1, the J gene TRBJ2-1; TRBD2 matches 8 bases. This CDR3 has 13 amino acids. The J segment lost 7 bases and the V segment lost 6 bases, leaving 5 bases of the junction unmatched. The germline V gene has CDR1 MGHDK and CDR2 SYGVNS. The CDR3 spells CASSRRGGNEQFF. CDR3 DNA sequence: TGTGCCAGCAGCCGTCGGGGGGGGAATGAGCAGTTCTTC.

In this sample, this clone turned up a few times. The V and J genes are TRBV19 and TRBJ1-5; a weak D match, TRBD1 (5 bases). The CDR3 extends over 12 amino acids. Germline-derived CDR1 and CDR2 are LNHDA and SQIVND (reference sequence). V shed 5 bases and J shed 11 bases, with 13 bases lying between them. The CDR3: CASSLGVSSQHF. The CDR3 DNA reads as TGTGCCAGTAGTTTGGGGGTATCGTCCCAGCATTTT.

The chain employs TRBV5-1 and TRBJ1-1; possibly TRBD1 for D (5 bases). From germline, CDR1 is SGHRS and CDR2 YFSETQ. Between the trimmed V and J ends, which lost 7 bases and 4 bases, there was a span of 14 bases. The CDR3 consists of 13 residues. The CDR3 region is CASGRFGATEAFF. The CDR3 DNA is TGCGCCAGCGGTCGTTTTGGGGCCACTGAAGCTTTCTTT.